A single sample is the source of the 22 T cell receptor beta chains below, sequenced in a study of blood T cell repertoires in COVID-19. Clones were sequenced by immunoSEQ multiplex PCR, and TCRdb holds only the in-frame ones, with some missing. The profile shows about 100,000 clones, under 75% of them singletons. The specimen was peripheral blood. The receptors originated from a man older than 75 with acute or convalescent COVID-19.

The V gene is TRBV6-2 or TRBV6-3, the J gene TRBJ2-1; maybe TRBD1 (6 bases). CDR3 length: 16 residues. The germline CDR1 and CDR2 sequences are MNHEY and SVGEGT. V was pared by 0 bases and J by 4 bases, with 13 bases between. The CDR3: CASSYSRGTPYNEQFF. CDR3 nucleotide sequence: TGTGCCAGCAGTTACTCGAGAGGGACACCGTACAATGAGCAGTTCTTC.

DNA of the CDR3: TGTGCCAGCAGCGTATCCGACGGGTACTCTGGAAACACCATATATTTT. It specifies CASSVSDGYSGNTIYF. The V call is TRBV9, the J call TRBJ1-3; no firm D call. V was clipped by 1 base and J by 0 bases, with 11 bases between them. This CDR3 spans 16 amino acids. CDR1 is SGDLS and CDR2 is YYNGEE in the germline V gene.

V and J are TRBV2 and TRBJ2-7; perhaps TRBD2 as D (6 bases). The V gene's germline CDR1 is SNHLY and CDR2 FYNNEI. Trimming took 11 bases from V and 7 from J, leaving 21 bases between them. The CDR3 spans 13 residues. The CDR3 region has the DNA TGTGCCGGTTGGGCCGGCGGGACGCGAGAGCAGTACTTC. The encoded protein is CAGWAGGTREQYF. Complete variable domain (other parts from reference TRBV2 and TRBJ2-7): EPEVTQTPSHQVTQMGQEVILRCVPISNHLYFYWYRQILGQKVEFLVSFYNNEISEKSEIFDDQFSVERPDGSNFTLKIRSTKLEDSAMYFCAGWAGGTREQYFGPGTRLTVT.

This rearrangement joins TRBV10-3 to TRBJ2-3; D is uncertain. Per germline, CDR1 ENHRY and CDR2 SYGVKD. Trimming took 0 bases from V and 1 from J, leaving 5 bases between them. The CDR3 runs to 14 residues. The CDR3 here is CAISESFGTDTQYF. Here the CDR3 DNA reads TGTGCCATCAGTGAGTCATTCGGCACAGATACGCAGTATTTT.

This chain uses TRBV18 with TRBJ2-1; 13 bases align to TRBD2. V was pared by 6 bases and J by 10 bases, with 12 bases of the junction left unmatched. The CDR3 totals 16 residues. Germline lookup yields CDR1 KGHSH and CDR2 LQKENI. This chain's CDR3 is CASSPITSGRAGEQFF. CDR3 DNA: TGTGCCAGCTCTCCAATCACTAGCGGGAGGGCCGGGGAGCAGTTCTTC. Based on the CDR3 plus reference TRBV18 and TRBJ2-1, the full variable domain is NAGVMQNPRHLVRRRGQEARLRCSPMKGHSHVYWYRQLPEEGLKFMVYLQKENIIDESGMPKERFSAEFPKEGPSILRIQQVVRGDSAAYFCASSPITSGRAGEQFFGPGTRLTVL.

The chain recombines TRBV19 with TRBJ2-5, with D tentatively TRBD1 (7 bases). The germline V gene has CDR1 LNHDA and CDR2 SQIVND (reference sequence). Deletions cut 4 bases from V and 5 bases from J, with 14 bases between. The CDR3 length is 14 residues. In DNA, the CDR3 is TGTGCCAGTAGTACCACGACAGGGAGGGAGACCCAGTACTTC. This gives the protein CASSTTTGRETQYF.

This chain connects TRBV11-3 to TRBJ2-1; 9 bases are a match to TRBD2. Per the germline V gene, CDR1 is SGHNT and CDR2 is YENEEA. The CDR3 is 14 residues long. V shed 5 bases, J shed 4 bases, and the junction held 3 bases outside the gene matches. CDR3 residues: CASSETSGYNEQFF. Written as DNA, the CDR3 is TGTGCCAGCAGCGAGACTAGCGGTTACAATGAGCAGTTCTTC.

This chain joins TRBV11-2 and TRBJ2-3; a possible D gene is TRBD2 (6 bases). The CDR3 contains 15 residues. Per the germline V gene, CDR1 is SGHAT and CDR2 is FQNNGV. V gave up 3 bases and J gave up 2 bases, with 12 bases separating them. DNA of the CDR3: TGTGCCAGCAGCTTGGGGGGAGATTACACAGATACGCAGTATTTT. Protein product: CASSLGGDYTDTQYF.

The chain couples TRBV11-2 to TRBJ2-7, with a weak D call TRBD2 (5 bases). Per the germline V gene, CDR1 is SGHAT and CDR2 is FQNNGV. Between the trimmed V and J ends, which lost 6 bases and 4 bases, there was a span of 16 bases. There are 14 residues in the CDR3. The CDR3 DNA reads TGTGCCAGCAGTACGGGCCCGGGGTCATACGAGCAGTACTTC. Its protein product is CASSTGPGSYEQYF.

The chain carries TRBV29-1 and TRBJ2-4; D perhaps matches TRBD1 (5 bases). Trimming removed 6 bases at V and 6 bases at J, with 15 bases between. The CDR3 length is 13 residues. CDR1 is SQVTM, CDR2 ANQGSEA, per germline. Here the CDR3 DNA reads TGCAGCGTGGGGCAAGGTTGGGGAAACATTCAGTACTTC. It codes for CSVGQGWGNIQYF.

The V and J genes are TRBV7-2 and TRBJ1-6; no reliable D call. Germline CDR1 is SGHTA and CDR2 is FQGNSA. V lost 2 bases to trimming and J lost 9 bases, with 14 bases between them. This CDR3 comprises 15 residues. DNA for the CDR3: TGTGCCAGCAGCTTACGCCGATTCGGGGTTTCACCCCTCCACTTT. It encodes CASSLRRFGVSPLHF.

This chain links TRBV6-5 with TRBJ2-2; D may be TRBD2 (6 bases). The CDR3 is 15 residues long. V lost 7 bases to trimming and J lost 4 bases, with 16 bases between them. The germline V gene has CDR1 MNHEY and CDR2 SVGAGI. The CDR3 sequence: CASIKQVEGTGELFF. The CDR3 DNA follows: TGTGCCAGCATCAAACAAGTGGAGGGCACCGGGGAGCTGTTTTTT.

With respect to this clone: This same CDR3 is encoded by further DNA sequences in the sample. The J gene is TRBJ2-3, the V gene TRBV9; no firm D call. The germline V and J ends were trimmed by 4 bases and 2 bases, with 8 bases remaining between them. Looked up from germline, CDR1 is SGDLS and CDR2 is YYNGEE. The CDR3 runs 13 residues. CDR3 loop: CASSPRLTDTQYF. The CDR3, as DNA: TGTGCCAGCAGCCCGAGGCTCACAGATACGCAGTATTTT.

The rearrangement joins TRBV2 to TRBJ1-1; D call uncertain. V lost 6 bases and J 1 base, leaving 9 bases between the germline ends. Germline V gives CDR1 SNHLY, CDR2 FYNNEI. The CDR3 is 13 residues long. The CDR3 DNA reads as TGTGCCAGCAGCGAAAGGAGGAACACTGAAGCTTTCTTT. Translating gives CASSERRNTEAFF.

This clone was recorded once. The chain links TRBV27 to TRBJ2-7, with D perhaps matching TRBD1 (5 bases). Germline V gene lookup returns CDR1 MNHEY and CDR2 SMNVEV (reference sequence). The CDR3 spans 14 residues. Trimming stripped 3 bases from V and 2 bases from J, with 11 bases between. The CDR3 loop reads CASSLYGQPYEQYF. The CDR3 nucleotides are TGTGCCAGCAGTTTGTACGGACAACCCTACGAGCAGTACTTC.

J is TRBJ2-5 and V is TRBV10-3, with TRBD2 matching over 7 bases. V shed 3 bases and J 2 bases; nucleotides not matched to a gene: 15. The germline V gene has CDR1 ENHRY and CDR2 SYGVKD. CDR3 length equals 18 residues. This CDR3 is CAISEPLLANSVQETQYF. CDR3 in DNA: TGTGCCATCAGTGAACCCCTACTAGCGAACTCGGTGCAAGAGACCCAGTACTTC.

The rearrangement joins TRBV6-5 to TRBJ1-1; 9 nucleotides line up with TRBD1. Looked up from germline, CDR1 is MNHEY and CDR2 is SVGAGI. The CDR3 is 15 amino acids. Unmatched junction bases numbered 3, after V lost 4 bases and J lost 0 bases. As DNA, the CDR3 is TGTGCCAGCAGTTTACAGGGGGCTCTGAACACTGAAGCTTTCTTT. The encoded protein is CASSLQGALNTEAFF.

CDR3 residues: CASSPPGLPQFF. Written as DNA, the CDR3 is TGTGCCAGCAGTCCCCCCGGACTCCCCCAGTTCTTC. The rearrangement uses TRBV28 and TRBJ2-1; the D gene is possibly TRBD2 (5 bases). V lost 5 bases and J lost 13, with 15 bases in between. Looked up from germline, CDR1 is MDHEN and CDR2 is SYDVKM. The length of the CDR3 is 12 residues.

This clone was detected only a few times. The chain joins TRBV23-1 to TRBJ2-7; 8 nucleotides line up with TRBD1. TRBV23-1 is an ORF, with its function uncertain. With V trimmed by 2 bases and J by 2 bases, 5 bases remained unmatched. The CDR3 extends over 15 amino acids. CDR3 nucleotides: TGCGCCAGCAGTCAAGGGACAGGACATGCCTACGAGCAGTACTTC. This sequence encodes CASSQGTGHAYEQYF.

The rearrangement uses TRBV4-1 and TRBJ2-1; 7 nucleotides line up with TRBD1. This CDR3 has 16 amino acids. Trimming at V came to 4 bases and at J to 5 bases, leaving 11 bases not matched to a gene. Per germline, CDR1 MGHRA and CDR2 YSYEKL. In DNA form, the CDR3 reads TGCGCCAGCAGCCGAAGCCCTTTGACAGGGAACAATGAGCAGTTCTTC. It encodes CASSRSPLTGNNEQFF.

About this clone itself: The junction departs from the called germline gene at one end, perhaps through a read error. This chain links TRBV4-3 with TRBJ2-7; a possible D gene is TRBD2 (6 bases). The CDR3 extends over 15 amino acids. Germline V CDR1 and CDR2: LGHNA, YSLEER. CDR3 sequence: CASSPDRGASNEQYF. DNA for the CDR3: TGCGCCAGCAGCCCCGACCGCGGGGCCTCCAACGAGCAGTACTTC.

The J gene is TRBJ1-2, the V gene TRBV7-9, with D possibly TRBD1 on 5 matching bases. The CDR3 is 17 amino acids. V was trimmed by 5 bases and J by 2 bases, leaving 21 bases between them. Germline V lookup: CDR1 SEHNR, CDR2 FQNEAQ (reference sequence). CDR3 region: CASSPPLGGTANYGYTF. The CDR3 DNA is TGTGCCAGCAGCCCACCCCTAGGCGGGACGGCAAACTATGGCTACACCTTC.